Listed here is a single T cell receptor beta chain. This specimen belongs to a study of cytomegalovirus exposure and HLA in healthy donors. The PCR employed 60 Vbeta primers together with 13 Jbeta primers. Produced via immunoSEQ multiplex PCR; TCRdb's table is partial and in-frame only. Among around 100,000 clones listed, 76% were seen once. From germline, CDR1 is SGHRS and CDR2 YFSETQ. V lost 3 bases and J 7 bases, leaving 11 bases between the germline ends. This CDR3 is 13 amino acids long. The J gene is TRBJ2-1, the V gene TRBV5-1; D is possibly TRBD1 (6 bases). The sample taken for sequencing was PBMCs. The source is a man between 40 and 49 years old in good health and CMV-seronegative. CDR3 coding DNA: TGCGCCAGCAGCTCGCAACAGGGAAATGAGCAGTTCTTC. Encoded protein: CASSSQQGNEQFF.